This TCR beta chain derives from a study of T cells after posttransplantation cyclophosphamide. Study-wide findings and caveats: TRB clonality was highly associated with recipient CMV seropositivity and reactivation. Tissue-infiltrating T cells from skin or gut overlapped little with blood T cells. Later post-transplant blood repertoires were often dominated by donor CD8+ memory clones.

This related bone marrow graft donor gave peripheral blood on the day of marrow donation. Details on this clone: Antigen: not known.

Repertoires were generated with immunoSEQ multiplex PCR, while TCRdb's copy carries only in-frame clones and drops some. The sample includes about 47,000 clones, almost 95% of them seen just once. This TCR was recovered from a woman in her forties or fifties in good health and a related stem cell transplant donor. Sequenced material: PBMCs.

The CDR3 nucleotides are TGTGCCAGCAGCTTAAGAGGGGGGGCACCCTACGAGCAGTACTTC. It codes for CASSLRGGAPYEQYF. The chain uses TRBV11-2 and TRBJ2-7; weak D call: TRBD2 (7 bases). This CDR3 contains 15 residues. Trimming removed 2 bases from V and 2 bases from J, with 13 bases in between. The V gene's germline CDR1 is SGHAT and CDR2 FQNNGV. Full variable domain (remainder filled in from reference TRBV11-2 and TRBJ2-7): EAGVAQSPRYKIIEKRQSVAFWCNPISGHATLYWYQQILGQGPKLLIQFQNNGVVDDSQLPKDRFSAERLKGVDSTLKIQPAKLEDSAVYLCASSLRGGAPYEQYFGPGTRLTVT.